This T cell receptor beta chain was sequenced in a study of low-dose radiotherapy and immunotherapy resistance in tumors (dated by TCRdb to 2022 to 2024). For the study in its entirety: Patients in Cohort 1 were given 0.5 Gy per fraction every 2 weeks, and the prescribed total PTV dose was 6.5 Gy. Cyclophosphamide 200 mg/m2 was administered intravenously every two weeks, one day before each radiation and immunotherapy administration. Patients in Cohort 2 were given 1 Gy per fraction every two weeks, for a total of 13 Gy across 26 weeks. Aspirin 300 mg was taken orally once daily by patients for four cycles, starting on cycle 1 day 1. No randomization into treatment groups was done for the people taking part in the trial. Nivolumab and ipilimumab were both given intravenously, with nivolumab at a 240 mg flat dose every two weeks and ipilimumab at 1 mg/kg every six weeks. Eight patients were included in the translational analysis: three from the first dose cohort and the first five from the second dose cohort.

This clonotype was counted once. No antigen is known for it. The record has no base qualities; no much larger clone is one base away. Single-read evidence is weak. The germline V gene supplies CDR1 SGHDT and CDR2 YYEEEE. V is trimmed back by 4 bases and J by 9 bases, and the junction contains 6 bases that no gene match accounts for. The CDR3 contains 13 residues, cysteine and phenylalanine counted. Here the CDR3 DNA is all that survives: 39 bases in frame from base 1. The sequencer listed for this sample is Illumina HiSeq 2500. Superscript III and a set of TRAV- and TRBV-specific primers were used to synthesize first-strand cDNA, so that both TCRalpha and TCRbeta chains were covered. TCRs were amplified for around 20 PCR cycles with Phusion, using a constant-region primer paired with the adapter attached to the V primers. Amplification of the isolated mRNA was done with the MessageAmp II aRNA Amplification Kit, which involved an approximately 16-hour in vitro transcription at 37 degrees C. The Dynabeads mRNA DIRECT Purification Kit was used to isolate mRNA for TCR sequencing. Indexed Illumina adapters were added in a second approximately 26-cycle Phusion PCR, and the resulting products were purified with AMPure XP beads. On the study's bioinformatics: Custom Perl scripts were used to pool TCR sequences that encoded the same protein, to remove out-of-frame sequences, and to calculate the abundance of each clonotype. Any TCR sequence backed by just one read was left out of the analysis. Shannon entropy, Gini index, clonality, richness, and the frequency of TCRs shared between repertoires were included as repertoire metrics. Using fastp at Q25 and MiXCR, TCRdb reprocessed the public reads and kept productive beta chains. Rows matching on CDR3 protein sequence are summarized as one entry with the most common DNA and genes. The V and J calls reflect TCRdb's pipeline rather than the authors' work. Recorded for this sample are 35,000 to 50,000 distinct CDR3 sequences; roughly 28% of them occurred a single time. Approximately 3.7% of the sample is in the top ten clones.

The sample's time point, from its label and the paper: before trial treatment. The donors came from RACIN, which was a single-arm phase I dose-escalation trial that paired nivolumab and ipilimumab with aspirin, low-dose cyclophosphamide and low-dose radiotherapy. Patients were eligible if they had advanced solid tumors that were TIL-negative. The chain is encoded by TRBV5-6 joined to TRBJ2-3, with 9 bases matching TRBD1. Sequencing was performed on PBMCs, taken before treatment. This clonotype originated in a male donor with gallbladder cancer. CDR3 loop: CASSLGTGWTQYF. Here is the DNA: TGTGCCAGCAGCCTCGGGACAGGGTGGACGCAGTATTTT.